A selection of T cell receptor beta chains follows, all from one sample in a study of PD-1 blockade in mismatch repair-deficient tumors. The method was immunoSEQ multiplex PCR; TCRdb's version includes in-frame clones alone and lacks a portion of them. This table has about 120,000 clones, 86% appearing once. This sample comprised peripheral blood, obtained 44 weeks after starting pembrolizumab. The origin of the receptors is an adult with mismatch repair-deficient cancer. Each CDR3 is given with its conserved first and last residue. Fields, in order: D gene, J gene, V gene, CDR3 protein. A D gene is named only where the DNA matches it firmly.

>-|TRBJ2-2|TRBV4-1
CASSPRQHTGELFF
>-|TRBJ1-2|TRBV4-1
CASSHEAKNYGYTF
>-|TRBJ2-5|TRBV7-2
CASSFQAVRETQYF
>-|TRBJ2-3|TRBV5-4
CASTSQGSTSDTQYF
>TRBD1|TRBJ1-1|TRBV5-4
CASSLRQGTEAFF
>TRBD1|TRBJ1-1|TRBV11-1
CASSLTGRNTEAFF
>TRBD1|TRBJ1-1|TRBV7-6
CASSLAPGRGTEAFF
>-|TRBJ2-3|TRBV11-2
CASSFGEPFYTDTQYF
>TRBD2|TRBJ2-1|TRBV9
CASSEGAGGSNEQFF
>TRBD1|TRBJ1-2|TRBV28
CASSLKGARAYGYTF
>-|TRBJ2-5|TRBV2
CASSQQRKETQYF
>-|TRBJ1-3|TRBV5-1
CASSLSGNDGNTIYF
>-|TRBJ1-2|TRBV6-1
CASGGQTNYGYTF
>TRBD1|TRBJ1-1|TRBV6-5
CASTTGANTEAFF
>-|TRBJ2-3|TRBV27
CASSLSGGGGDTQYF
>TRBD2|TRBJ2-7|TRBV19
CASSIDLSSGTYEQYF
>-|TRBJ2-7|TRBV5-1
CASSSSSAVSYEQYF
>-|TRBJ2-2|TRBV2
CASMSWANTGELFF
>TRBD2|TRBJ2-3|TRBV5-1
CASSLESGTSSTDTQYF
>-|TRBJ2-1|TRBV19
CASSIALGPDEQFF
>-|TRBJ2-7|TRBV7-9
CASSLMDSYSYEQYF
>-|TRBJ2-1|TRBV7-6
CASSLWVGNEQFF
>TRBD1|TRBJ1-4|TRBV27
CASSATFGTGMFNEKLFF
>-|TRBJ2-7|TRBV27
CASSFGKASEQYF
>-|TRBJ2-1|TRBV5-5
CASSAGGSYNEQFF
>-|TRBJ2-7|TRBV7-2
CASSLGGWETYEQYF
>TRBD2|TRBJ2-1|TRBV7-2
CASSLKRGSYNEQFF
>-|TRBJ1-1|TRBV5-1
CASSLEGLGEAFF
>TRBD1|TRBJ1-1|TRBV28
CASSFDRANTEAFF
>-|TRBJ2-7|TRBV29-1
CSVLPQGGEQYF
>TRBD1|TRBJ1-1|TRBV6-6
CASSPRGTGDTEAFF
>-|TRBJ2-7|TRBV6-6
CASSPPGIYEQYF
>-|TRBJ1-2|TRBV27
CASSLNLVSRDYYGYTF
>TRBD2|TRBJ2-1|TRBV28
CASSITSGRPYNEQFF
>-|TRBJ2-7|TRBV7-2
CASSSKSGSGAHEQYF
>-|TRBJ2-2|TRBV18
CASSPLSRYTGELFF
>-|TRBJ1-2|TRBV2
CASTSRTAPIYGYTF
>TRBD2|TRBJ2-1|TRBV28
CASSLWASGRTYNEQFF
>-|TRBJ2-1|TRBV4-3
CASRPYSGPSLRDNEQFF
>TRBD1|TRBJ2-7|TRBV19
CASRQRDRGLTSYEQYF
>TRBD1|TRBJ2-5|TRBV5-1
CASSFKGAREETQYF
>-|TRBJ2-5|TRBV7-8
CASSPPWVSEETQYF
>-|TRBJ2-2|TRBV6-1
CASRPTGSSAGELFF
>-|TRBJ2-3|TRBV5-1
CASSDGQSTDTQYF
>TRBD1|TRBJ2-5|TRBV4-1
CASSHLITGEETQYF
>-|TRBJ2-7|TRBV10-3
CAISEAPGRISSPLTYEQYF
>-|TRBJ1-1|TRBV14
CASSRAMNTEAFF
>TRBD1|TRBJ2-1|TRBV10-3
CAISDTGGSSYNEQFF
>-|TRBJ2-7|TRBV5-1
CASSLSTLSSYEQYF
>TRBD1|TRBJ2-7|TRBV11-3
CASSQGGAEQYF
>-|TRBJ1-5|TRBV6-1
CASSDPTGYGQPQHF
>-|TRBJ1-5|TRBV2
CASTRSAVPNQPQHF
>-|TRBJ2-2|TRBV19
CASSIGQLNTGELFF
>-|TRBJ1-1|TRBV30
CACISGDYTEAFF